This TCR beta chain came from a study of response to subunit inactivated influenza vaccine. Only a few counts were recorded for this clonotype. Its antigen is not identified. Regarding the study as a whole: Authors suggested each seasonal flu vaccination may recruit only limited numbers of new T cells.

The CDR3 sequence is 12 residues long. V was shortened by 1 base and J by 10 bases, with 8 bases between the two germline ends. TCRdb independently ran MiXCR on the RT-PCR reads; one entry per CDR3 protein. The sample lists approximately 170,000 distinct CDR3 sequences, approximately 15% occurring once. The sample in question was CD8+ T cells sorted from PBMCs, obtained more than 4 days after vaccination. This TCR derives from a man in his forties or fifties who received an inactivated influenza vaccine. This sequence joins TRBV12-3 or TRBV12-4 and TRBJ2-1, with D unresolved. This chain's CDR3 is CASSLVVSEQFF. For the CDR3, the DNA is TGTGCCAGCAGTTTAGTAGTGTCCGAGCAGTTCTTC.